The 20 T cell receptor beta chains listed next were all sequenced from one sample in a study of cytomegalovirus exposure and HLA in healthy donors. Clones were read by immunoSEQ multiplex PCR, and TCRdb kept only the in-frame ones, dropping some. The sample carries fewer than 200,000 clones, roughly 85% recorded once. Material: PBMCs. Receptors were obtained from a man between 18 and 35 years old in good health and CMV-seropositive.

CDR3 loop: CASSSRDRASEQYF. In nucleotides, the CDR3 is TGTGCCAGCAGCTCCCGGGACAGGGCCAGCGAGCAGTACTTC. This rearrangement joins TRBV11-3 to TRBJ2-7, with 9 bases that match TRBD1. V gave up 4 bases and J gave up 6 bases; unmatched junction bases: 7. The CDR3 is 14 residues long. Germline V gene data show CDR1 as SGHNT and CDR2 as YENEEA.

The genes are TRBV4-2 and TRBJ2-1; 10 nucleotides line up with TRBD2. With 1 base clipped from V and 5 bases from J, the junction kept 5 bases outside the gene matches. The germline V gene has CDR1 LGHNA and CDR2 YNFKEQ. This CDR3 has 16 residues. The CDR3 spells CASSQAVLAGDNEQFF. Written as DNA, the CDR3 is TGTGCCAGCAGCCAAGCCGTCCTAGCGGGGGACAATGAGCAGTTCTTC.

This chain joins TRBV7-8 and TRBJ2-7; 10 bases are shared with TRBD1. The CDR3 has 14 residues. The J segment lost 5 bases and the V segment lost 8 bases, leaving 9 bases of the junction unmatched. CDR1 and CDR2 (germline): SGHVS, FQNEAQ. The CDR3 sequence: CASSTPGQGNEQYF. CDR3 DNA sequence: TGTGCCAGCTCTACACCGGGACAGGGGAACGAGCAGTACTTC.

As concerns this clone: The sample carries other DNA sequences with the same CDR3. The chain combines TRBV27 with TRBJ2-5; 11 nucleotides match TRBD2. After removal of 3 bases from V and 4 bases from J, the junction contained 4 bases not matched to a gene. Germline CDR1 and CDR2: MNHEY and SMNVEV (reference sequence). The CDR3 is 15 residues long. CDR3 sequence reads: CASSLLAGGGETQYF. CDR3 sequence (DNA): TGTGCCAGCAGTTTGCTAGCGGGGGGAGGAGAGACCCAGTACTTC.

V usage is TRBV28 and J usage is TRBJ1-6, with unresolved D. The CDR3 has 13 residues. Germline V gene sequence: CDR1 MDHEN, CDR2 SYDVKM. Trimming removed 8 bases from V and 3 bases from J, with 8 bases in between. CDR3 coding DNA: TGTGCCAGCGGAGGGTACTATAATTCACCCCTCCACTTT. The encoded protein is CASGGYYNSPLHF.

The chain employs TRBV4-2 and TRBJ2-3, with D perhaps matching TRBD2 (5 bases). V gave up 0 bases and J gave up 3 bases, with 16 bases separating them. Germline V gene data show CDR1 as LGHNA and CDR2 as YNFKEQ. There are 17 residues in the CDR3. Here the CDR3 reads CASSQDWKGDGTDTQYF. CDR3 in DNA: TGTGCCAGCAGCCAAGATTGGAAGGGAGACGGGACAGATACGCAGTATTTT.

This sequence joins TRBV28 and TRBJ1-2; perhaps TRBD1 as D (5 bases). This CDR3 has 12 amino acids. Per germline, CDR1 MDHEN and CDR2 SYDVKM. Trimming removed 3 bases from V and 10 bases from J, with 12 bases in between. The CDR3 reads CASSFPAGSYTF. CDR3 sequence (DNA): TGTGCCAGCAGTTTCCCAGCAGGGTCCTACACCTTC.

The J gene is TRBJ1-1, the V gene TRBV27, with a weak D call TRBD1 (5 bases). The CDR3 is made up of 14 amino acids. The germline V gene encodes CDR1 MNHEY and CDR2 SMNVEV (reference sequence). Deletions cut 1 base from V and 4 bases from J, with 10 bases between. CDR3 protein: CASSLYRRGTEAFF. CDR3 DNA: TGTGCCAGCAGTTTATATCGGAGGGGCACTGAAGCTTTCTTT.

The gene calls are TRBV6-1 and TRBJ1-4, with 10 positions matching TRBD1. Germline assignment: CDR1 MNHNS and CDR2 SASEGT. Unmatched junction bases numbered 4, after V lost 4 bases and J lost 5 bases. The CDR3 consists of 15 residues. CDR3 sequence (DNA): TGTGCCAGCAGTGCCGGACAGGGGGGGAATGAAAAACTGTTTTTT. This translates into CASSAGQGGNEKLFF.

In DNA form, the CDR3 reads TGTGCCAGCAGCTTAGGTAGCGGTCGCGATACGCAGTATTTT. Residues: CASSLGSGRDTQYF. The rearrangement joins TRBV7-2 to TRBJ2-3; D might be TRBD2 (6 bases). Germline CDR1 is SGHTA and CDR2 is FQGNSA. The CDR3 runs 14 residues. Trimming took 1 base from V and 6 from J, leaving 11 bases between them.

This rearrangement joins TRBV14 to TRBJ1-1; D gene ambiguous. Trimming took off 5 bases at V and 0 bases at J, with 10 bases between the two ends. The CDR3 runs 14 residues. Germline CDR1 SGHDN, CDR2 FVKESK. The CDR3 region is CASSSTRMNTEAFF. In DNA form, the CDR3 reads TGTGCCAGCAGCTCGACTAGGATGAACACTGAAGCTTTCTTT.

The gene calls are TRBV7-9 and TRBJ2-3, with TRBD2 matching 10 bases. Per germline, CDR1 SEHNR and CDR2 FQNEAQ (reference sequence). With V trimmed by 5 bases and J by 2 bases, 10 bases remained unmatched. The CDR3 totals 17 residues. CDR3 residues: CASSPLAGGPFTDTQYF. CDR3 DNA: TGTGCCAGCAGCCCATTAGCGGGAGGACCTTTCACAGATACGCAGTATTTT. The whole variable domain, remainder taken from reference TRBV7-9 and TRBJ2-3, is DTGVSQNPRHKITKRGQNVTFRCDPISEHNRLYWYRQTLGQGPEFLTYFQNEAQLEKSRLLSDRFSAERPKGSFSTLEIQRTEQGDSAMYLCASSPLAGGPFTDTQYFGPGTRLTVL.

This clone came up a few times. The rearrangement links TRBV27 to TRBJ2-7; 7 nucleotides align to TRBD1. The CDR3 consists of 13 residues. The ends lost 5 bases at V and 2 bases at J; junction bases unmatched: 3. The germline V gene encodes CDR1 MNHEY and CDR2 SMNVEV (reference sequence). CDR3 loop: CASSAGTAYEQYF. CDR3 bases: TGTGCCAGCAGTGCCGGGACAGCCTACGAGCAGTACTTC.

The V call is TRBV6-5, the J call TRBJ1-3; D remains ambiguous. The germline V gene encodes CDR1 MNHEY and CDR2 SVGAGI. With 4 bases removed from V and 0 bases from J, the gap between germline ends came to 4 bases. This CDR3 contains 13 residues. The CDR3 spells CASSSLSGNTIYF. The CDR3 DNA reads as TGTGCCAGCAGTTCCCTCTCTGGAAACACCATATATTTT.

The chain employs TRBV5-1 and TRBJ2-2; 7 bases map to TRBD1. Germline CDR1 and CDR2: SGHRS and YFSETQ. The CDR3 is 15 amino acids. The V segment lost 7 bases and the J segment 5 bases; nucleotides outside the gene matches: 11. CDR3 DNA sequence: TGCGCCAGCCGACAGGGATTTCCAGCAACCGGGGAGCTGTTTTTT. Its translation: CASRQGFPATGELFF.

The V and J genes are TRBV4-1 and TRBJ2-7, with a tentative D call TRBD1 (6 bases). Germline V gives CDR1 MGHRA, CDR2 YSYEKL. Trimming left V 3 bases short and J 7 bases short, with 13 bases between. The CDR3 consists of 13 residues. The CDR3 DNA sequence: TGCGCCAGCAGCCAGGAGGCAGGGGAGGAGCAGTACTTC. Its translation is CASSQEAGEEQYF.

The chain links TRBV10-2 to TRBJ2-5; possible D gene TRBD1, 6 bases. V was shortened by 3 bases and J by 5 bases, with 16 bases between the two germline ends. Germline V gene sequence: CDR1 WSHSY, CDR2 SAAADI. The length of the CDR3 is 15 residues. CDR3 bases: TGCGCCAGCAGTGAAGGCTCTCAGGGGTTGGAGACCCAGTACTTC. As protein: CASSEGSQGLETQYF.

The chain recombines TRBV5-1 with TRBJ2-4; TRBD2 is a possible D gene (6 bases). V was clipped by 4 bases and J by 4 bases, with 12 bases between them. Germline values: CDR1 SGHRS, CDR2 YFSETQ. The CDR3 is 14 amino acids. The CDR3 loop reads CASSPGLTKNIQYF. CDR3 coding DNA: TGCGCCAGCAGCCCCGGACTAACTAAAAACATTCAGTACTTC.

The CDR3 nucleotides are TGTGCCATCAGGTCACAAGCAGGGGGGGAGACCCAGTACTTC. Translating it yields CAIRSQAGGETQYF. The V and J genes are TRBV10-3 and TRBJ2-5; maybe TRBD1 (7 bases). V dropped 6 bases and J dropped 5 bases, with 16 bases sitting between them. The CDR3 totals 14 residues. Germline values: CDR1 ENHRY, CDR2 SYGVKD.

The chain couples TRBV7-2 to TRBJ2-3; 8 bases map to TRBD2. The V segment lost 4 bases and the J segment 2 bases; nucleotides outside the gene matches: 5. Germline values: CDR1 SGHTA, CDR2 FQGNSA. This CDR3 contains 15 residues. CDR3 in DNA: TGTGCCAGCAGCTCGGGGGGGCGCGCCACAGATACGCAGTATTTT. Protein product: CASSSGGRATDTQYF. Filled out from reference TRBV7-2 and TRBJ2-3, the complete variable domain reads GAGVSQSPSNKVTEKGKDVELRCDPISGHTALYWYRQSLGQGLEFLIYFQGNSAPDKSGLPSDRFSAERTGGSVSTLTIQRTQQEDSAVYLCASSSGGRATDTQYFGPGTRLTVL.